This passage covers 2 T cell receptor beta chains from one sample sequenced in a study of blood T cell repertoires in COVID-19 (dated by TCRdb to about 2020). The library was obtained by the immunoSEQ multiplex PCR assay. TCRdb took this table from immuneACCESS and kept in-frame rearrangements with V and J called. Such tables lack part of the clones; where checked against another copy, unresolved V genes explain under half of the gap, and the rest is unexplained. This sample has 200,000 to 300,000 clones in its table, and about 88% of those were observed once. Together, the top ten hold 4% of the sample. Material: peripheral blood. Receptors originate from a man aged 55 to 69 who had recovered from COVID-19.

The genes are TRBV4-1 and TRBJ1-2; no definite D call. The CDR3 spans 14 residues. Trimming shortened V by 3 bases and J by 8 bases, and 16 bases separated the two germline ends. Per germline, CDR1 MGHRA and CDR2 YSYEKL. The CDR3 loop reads CASSQATRSGGYTF. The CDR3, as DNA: TGCGCCAGCAGCCAGGCGACAAGGAGCGGGGGCTACACCTTC.

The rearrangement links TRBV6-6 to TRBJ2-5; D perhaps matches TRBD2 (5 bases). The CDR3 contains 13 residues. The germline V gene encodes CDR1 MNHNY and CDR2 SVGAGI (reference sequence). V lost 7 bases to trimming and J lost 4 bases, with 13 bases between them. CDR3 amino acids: CASNRAGGETQYF. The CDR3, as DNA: TGTGCCAGCAATAGGGCGGGTGGAGAGACCCAGTACTTC.